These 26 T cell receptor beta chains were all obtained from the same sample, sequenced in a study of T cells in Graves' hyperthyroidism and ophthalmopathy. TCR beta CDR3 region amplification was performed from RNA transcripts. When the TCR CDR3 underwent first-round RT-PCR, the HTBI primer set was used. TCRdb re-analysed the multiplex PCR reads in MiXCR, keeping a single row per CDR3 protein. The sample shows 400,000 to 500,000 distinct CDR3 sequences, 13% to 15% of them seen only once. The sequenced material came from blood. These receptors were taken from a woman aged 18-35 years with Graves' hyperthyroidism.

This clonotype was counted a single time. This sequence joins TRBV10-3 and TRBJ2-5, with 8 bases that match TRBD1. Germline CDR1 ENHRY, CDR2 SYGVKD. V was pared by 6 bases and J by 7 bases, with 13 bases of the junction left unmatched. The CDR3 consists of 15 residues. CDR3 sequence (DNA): TGTGCCATCAGGGAGGACAGGGATGGACATGGGACCCAGTACTTC. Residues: CAIREDRDGHGTQYF.

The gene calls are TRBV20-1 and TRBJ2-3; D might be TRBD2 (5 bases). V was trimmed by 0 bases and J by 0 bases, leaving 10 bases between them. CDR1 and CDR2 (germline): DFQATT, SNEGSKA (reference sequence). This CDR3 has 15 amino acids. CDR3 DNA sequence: TGCAGTGCTAGAGATCGGGGAATAAGCACAGATACGCAGTATTTT. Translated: CSARDRGISTDTQYF.

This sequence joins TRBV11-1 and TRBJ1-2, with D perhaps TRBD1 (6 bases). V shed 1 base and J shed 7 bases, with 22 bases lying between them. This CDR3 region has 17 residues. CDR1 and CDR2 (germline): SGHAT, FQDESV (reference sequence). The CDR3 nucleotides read TGTGCCAGCAGCTTAGGAATAAAGGGGGGGATTCGCGGTGGCTACACCTTC. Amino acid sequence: CASSLGIKGGIRGGYTF.

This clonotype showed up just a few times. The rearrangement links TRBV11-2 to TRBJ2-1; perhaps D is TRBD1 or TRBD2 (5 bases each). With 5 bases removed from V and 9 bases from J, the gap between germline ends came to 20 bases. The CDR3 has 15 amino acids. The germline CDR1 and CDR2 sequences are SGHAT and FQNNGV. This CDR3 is CASSGRDAEGGEQFF. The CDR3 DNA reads TGTGCCAGCAGCGGAAGGGACGCCGAAGGCGGTGAGCAGTTCTTC.

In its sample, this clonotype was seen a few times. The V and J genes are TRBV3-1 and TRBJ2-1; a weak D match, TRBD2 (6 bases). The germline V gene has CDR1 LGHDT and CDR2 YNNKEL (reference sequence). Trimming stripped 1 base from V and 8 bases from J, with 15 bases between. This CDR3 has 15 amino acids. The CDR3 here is CASSQAPPSVHEQFF. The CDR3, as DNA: TGTGCCAGCAGCCAAGCCCCCCCTAGCGTACATGAGCAGTTCTTC.

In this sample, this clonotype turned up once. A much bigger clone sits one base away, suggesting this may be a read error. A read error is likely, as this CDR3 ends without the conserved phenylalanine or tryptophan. CDR3 protein: CASSERTANTEAFS. In nucleotides, the CDR3 is TGTGCCAGCAGTGAAAGGACGGCGAACACTGAAGCTTTCTCT. This chain links TRBV2 with TRBJ1-1; D remains ambiguous. Trimming took 2 bases from V and 1 from J, leaving 8 bases between them. Germline loops: CDR1 SNHLY, CDR2 FYNNEI. The CDR3 totals 14 residues.

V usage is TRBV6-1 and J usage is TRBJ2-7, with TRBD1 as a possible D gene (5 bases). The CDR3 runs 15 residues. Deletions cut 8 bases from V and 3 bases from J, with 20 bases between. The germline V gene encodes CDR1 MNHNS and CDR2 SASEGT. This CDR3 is CASRLTQDSYYEQYF. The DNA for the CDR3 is TGTGCCAGCCGGCTGACACAAGACAGCTACTACGAGCAGTACTTC.

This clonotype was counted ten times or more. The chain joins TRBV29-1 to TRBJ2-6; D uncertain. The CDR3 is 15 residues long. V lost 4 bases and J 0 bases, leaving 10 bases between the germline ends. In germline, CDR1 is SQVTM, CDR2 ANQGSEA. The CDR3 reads CSVVPLGSGANVLTF. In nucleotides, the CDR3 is TGCAGCGTTGTGCCATTGGGCTCTGGGGCCAACGTCCTGACTTTC.

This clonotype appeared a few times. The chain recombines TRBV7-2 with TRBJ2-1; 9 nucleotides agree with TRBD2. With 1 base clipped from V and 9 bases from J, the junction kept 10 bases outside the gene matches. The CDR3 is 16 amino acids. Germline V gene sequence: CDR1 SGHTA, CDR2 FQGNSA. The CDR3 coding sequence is TGTGCCAGCAGCTTAGAGCGTGCTAGCGGGAACGGTGAGCAGTTCTTC. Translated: CASSLERASGNGEQFF.

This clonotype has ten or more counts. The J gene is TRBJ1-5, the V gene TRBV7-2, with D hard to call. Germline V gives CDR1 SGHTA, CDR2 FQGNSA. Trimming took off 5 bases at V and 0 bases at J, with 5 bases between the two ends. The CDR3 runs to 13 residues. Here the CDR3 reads CASSPVSNQPQHF. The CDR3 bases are TGTGCCAGCAGCCCGGTTAGCAATCAGCCCCAGCATTTT. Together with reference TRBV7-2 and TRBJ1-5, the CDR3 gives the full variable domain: GAGVSQSPSNKVTEKGKDVELRCDPISGHTALYWYRQSLGQGLEFLIYFQGNSAPDKSGLPSDRFSAERTGGSVSTLTIQRTQQEDSAVYLCASSPVSNQPQHFGDGTRLSIL.

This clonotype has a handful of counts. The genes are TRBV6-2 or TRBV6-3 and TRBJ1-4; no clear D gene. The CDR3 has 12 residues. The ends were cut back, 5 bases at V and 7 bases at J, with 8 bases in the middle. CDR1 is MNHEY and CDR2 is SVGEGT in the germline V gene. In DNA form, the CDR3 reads TGTGCCAGCAGTCACGACCCTGAAAAACTGTTTTTT. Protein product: CASSHDPEKLFF.

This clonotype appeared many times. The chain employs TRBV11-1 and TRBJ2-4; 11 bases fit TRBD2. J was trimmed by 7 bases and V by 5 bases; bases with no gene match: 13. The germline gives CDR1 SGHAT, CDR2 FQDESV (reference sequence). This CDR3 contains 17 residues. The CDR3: CASSLLSGASGRNIQYF. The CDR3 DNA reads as TGTGCCAGCAGCCTACTCTCGGGGGCTAGCGGGAGGAACATTCAGTACTTC. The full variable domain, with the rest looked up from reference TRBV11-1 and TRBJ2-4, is EAEVAQSPRYKITEKSQAVAFWCDPISGHATLYWYRQILGQGPELLVQFQDESVVDDSQLPKDRFSAERLKGVDSTLKIQPAELGDSAMYLCASSLLSGASGRNIQYFGAGTRLSVL.

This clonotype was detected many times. CDR3 region: CSATKHPGTSGANVLTF. The DNA for the CDR3 is TGCAGTGCCACTAAGCATCCGGGCACATCTGGGGCCAACGTCCTGACTTTC. The gene calls are TRBV20-1 and TRBJ2-6; D is unresolved. With 6 bases removed from V and 1 base from J, the gap between germline ends came to 19 bases. The CDR3 has 17 amino acids. Germline V CDR1 and CDR2: DFQATT, SNEGSKA (reference sequence).

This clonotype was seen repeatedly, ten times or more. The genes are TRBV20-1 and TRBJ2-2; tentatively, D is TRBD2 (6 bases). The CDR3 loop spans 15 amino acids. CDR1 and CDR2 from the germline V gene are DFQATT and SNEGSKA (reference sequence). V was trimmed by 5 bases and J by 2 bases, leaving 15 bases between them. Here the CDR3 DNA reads TGCAGTGCTCAGTCCGGGAGTGTAAACACCGGGGAGCTGTTTTTT. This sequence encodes CSAQSGSVNTGELFF.

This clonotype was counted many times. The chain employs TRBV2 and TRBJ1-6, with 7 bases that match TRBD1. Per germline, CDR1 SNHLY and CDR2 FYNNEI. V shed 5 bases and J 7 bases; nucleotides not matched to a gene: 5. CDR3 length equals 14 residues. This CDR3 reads CASSRRGGNSPLHF. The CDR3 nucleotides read TGTGCCAGCAGTCGCAGGGGGGGGAATTCACCCCTCCACTTT.

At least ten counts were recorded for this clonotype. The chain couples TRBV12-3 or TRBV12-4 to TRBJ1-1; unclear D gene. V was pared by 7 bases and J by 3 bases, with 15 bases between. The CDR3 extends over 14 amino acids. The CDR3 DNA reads TGTGCCAGCAAAATAGCGCTTCAGTACACTGAAGCTTTCTTT. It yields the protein CASKIALQYTEAFF.

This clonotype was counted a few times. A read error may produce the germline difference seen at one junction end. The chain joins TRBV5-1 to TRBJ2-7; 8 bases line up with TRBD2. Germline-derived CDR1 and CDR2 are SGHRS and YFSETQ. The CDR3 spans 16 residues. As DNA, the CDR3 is TGCGCCAGCAGCTTGGCCCCGACTAGCGTGACCTACGAGCAGTGCTTC. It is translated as CASSLAPTSVTYEQCF.

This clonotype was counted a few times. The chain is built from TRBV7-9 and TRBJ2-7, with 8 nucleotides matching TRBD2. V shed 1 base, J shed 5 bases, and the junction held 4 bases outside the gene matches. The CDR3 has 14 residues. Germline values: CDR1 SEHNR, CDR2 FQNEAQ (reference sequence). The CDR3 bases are TGTGCCAGCAGCTTAGGTAGCGGGATTGACGAGCAGTACTTC. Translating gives CASSLGSGIDEQYF.

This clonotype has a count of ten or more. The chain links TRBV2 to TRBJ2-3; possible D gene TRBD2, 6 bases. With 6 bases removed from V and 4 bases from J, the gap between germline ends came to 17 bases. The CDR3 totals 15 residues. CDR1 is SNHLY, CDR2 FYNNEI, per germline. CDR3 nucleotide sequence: TGTGCCAGCAGGAGGTCTAGCGAGGCCCCAGATACGCAGTATTTT. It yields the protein CASRRSSEAPDTQYF.

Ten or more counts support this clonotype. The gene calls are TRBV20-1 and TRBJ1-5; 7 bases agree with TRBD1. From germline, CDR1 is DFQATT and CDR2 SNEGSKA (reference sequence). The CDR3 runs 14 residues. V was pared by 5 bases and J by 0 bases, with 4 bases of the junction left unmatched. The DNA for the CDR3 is TGCAGTGCTCGGGACAGTAATAGCAATCAGCCCCAGCATTTT. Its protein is CSARDSNSNQPQHF.

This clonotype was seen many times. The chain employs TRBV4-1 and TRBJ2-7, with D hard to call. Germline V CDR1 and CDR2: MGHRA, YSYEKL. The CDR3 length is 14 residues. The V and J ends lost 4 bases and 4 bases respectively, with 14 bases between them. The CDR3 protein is CASSRIGHLYEQYF. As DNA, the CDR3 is TGCGCCAGCAGCCGAATAGGGCATCTATACGAGCAGTACTTC.

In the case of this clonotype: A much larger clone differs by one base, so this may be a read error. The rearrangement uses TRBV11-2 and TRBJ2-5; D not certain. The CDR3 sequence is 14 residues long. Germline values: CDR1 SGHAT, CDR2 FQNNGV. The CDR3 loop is CASSLGRTQEAQYF. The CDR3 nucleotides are TGTGCCAGCAGCTTAGGACGGACCCAAGAGGCCCAGTACTTC.

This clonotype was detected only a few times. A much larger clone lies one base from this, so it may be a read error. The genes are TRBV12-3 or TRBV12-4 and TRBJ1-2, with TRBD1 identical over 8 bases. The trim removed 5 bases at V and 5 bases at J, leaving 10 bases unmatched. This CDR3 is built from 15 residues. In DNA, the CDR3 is TGTGCCAGCAGTCCTGCAGGGGGCCCATTATATGGCTACACCTTC. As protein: CASSPAGGPLYGYTF.

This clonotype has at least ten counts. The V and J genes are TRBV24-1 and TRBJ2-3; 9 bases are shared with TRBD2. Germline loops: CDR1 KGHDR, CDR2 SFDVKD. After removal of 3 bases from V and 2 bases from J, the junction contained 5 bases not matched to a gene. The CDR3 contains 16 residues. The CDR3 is CATSDPTSGNTDTQYF. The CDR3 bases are TGTGCCACCAGTGATCCGACTAGCGGAAACACAGATACGCAGTATTTT.

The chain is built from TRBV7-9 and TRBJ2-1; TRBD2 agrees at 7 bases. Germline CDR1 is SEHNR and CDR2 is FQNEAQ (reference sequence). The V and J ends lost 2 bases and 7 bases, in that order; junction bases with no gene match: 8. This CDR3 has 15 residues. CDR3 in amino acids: CASSLRWEGKNEQFF. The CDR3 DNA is TGTGCCAGCAGCTTAAGGTGGGAGGGGAAGAATGAGCAGTTCTTC.

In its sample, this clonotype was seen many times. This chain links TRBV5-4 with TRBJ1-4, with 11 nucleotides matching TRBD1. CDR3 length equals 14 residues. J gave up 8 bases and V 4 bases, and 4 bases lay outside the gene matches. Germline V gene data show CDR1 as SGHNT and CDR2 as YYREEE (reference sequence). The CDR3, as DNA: TGTGCCAGCAGCCTCGGACAGGGGGCCGAAAAACTGTTTTTT. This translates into CASSLGQGAEKLFF.